Following are 24 T cell receptor beta chains from one sample sequenced in a study of T cells in Graves' hyperthyroidism and ophthalmopathy. Amplification of TCR beta CDR3 regions used RNA as the template. Using the HTBI primer set, a first-round RT-PCR was run on the TCR CDR3. TCRdb used MiXCR to reprocess the multiplex PCR reads, holding one entry per CDR3 protein. Of 600,000 to 850,000 distinct CDR3 sequences in the sample, roughly a sixth were seen once. Sequencing was performed on blood. These TCRs come from a woman between 50 and 59 years old with Graves' hyperthyroidism that later progressed to Graves' ophthalmopathy.

The rearrangement uses TRBV10-2 and TRBJ1-1; TRBD1 is a possible D gene (6 bases). The CDR3 consists of 14 residues. V was cut by 3 bases and J by 4 bases, with 12 bases left in between. In germline, CDR1 is WSHSY, CDR2 SAAADI. The CDR3 here is CASSDRGGFTEAFF. CDR3 sequence (DNA): TGCGCCAGCAGTGATCGTGGGGGCTTCACTGAAGCTTTCTTT.

This clonotype came up a few times. V gene TRBV7-9 combines with J gene TRBJ1-6; 7 bases match TRBD1. The trim removed 4 bases at V and 7 bases at J, leaving 4 bases unmatched. In germline, CDR1 is SEHNR, CDR2 FQNEAQ (reference sequence). This CDR3 has 14 residues. Written as DNA, the CDR3 is TGTGCCAGCAGCTCGGGACAGATAAATTCACCCCTCCACTTT. As protein: CASSSGQINSPLHF.

Ten or more counts support this clonotype. This chain connects TRBV12-3 or TRBV12-4 to TRBJ2-1; 9 positions agree with TRBD2. V lost 2 bases, J lost 3 bases, and 2 bases stayed unmatched. The CDR3 has 15 amino acids. CDR3 coding DNA: TGTGCCAGCAGTTTAATTAGCGGGGGCTACAATGAGCAGTTCTTC. Encoded protein: CASSLISGGYNEQFF.

V and J are TRBV19 and TRBJ1-4, with unresolved D. The CDR3 runs 13 residues. CDR1 LNHDA and CDR2 SQIVND come from the germline V gene (reference sequence). V was cut by 8 bases and J by 7 bases, with 14 bases left in between. As DNA, the CDR3 is TGTGCCAGTCAAATTACCTTCGGTGAAAAACTGTTTTTT. Encoded protein: CASQITFGEKLFF. Complete variable domain (other parts from reference TRBV19 and TRBJ1-4): DGGITQSPKYLFRKEGQNVTLSCEQNLNHDAMYWYRQDPGQGLRLIYYSQIVNDFQKGDIAEGYSVSREKKESFPLTVTSAQKNPTAFYLCASQITFGEKLFFGSGTQLSVL.

Ten or more counts support this clonotype. V is TRBV11-3 and J is TRBJ2-2; the D gene is possibly TRBD2 (6 bases). CDR1 is SGHNT and CDR2 is YENEEA in the germline V gene. V lost 5 bases and J lost 3, with 13 bases in between. This CDR3 is built from 15 residues. DNA of the CDR3: TGTGCCAGCAGCACCGCTGGGGGGTACACCGGGGAGCTGTTTTTT. Amino acids: CASSTAGGYTGELFF.

This clonotype was seen only a few times. The V and J genes are TRBV20-1 and TRBJ1-5; D is perhaps TRBD1 (5 bases). CDR1 and CDR2 from the germline V gene are DFQATT and SNEGSKA (reference sequence). V lost 4 bases and J lost 7, with 20 bases in between. This CDR3 comprises 15 residues. CDR3 region: CSAKGPGPQWQPQHF. The DNA of the CDR3 is TGCAGTGCTAAGGGGCCAGGGCCTCAGTGGCAGCCCCAGCATTTT.

This clonotype was seen ten or more times. The J gene is TRBJ2-5, the V gene TRBV10-3; possibly TRBD1 for D (5 bases). Germline CDR1 reads ENHRY; CDR2 reads SYGVKD. This CDR3 spans 13 amino acids. The V end was cut by 3 bases, the J end by 4 bases, with 9 bases between. For the CDR3, the DNA is TGTGCCATCAGTGAAGTGGGGCCAGAGACCCAGTACTTC. Protein sequence: CAISEVGPETQYF.

This clonotype came up a few times. The junction departs from germline at one end; a sequencing error may be responsible. The chain carries TRBV7-3 and TRBJ2-1; 8 nucleotides match TRBD2. Germline V gene sequence: CDR1 SGHTA, CDR2 FQGTGA. The CDR3 consists of 15 residues. The CDR3 here is CASSSGTRLLNEQSF. CDR3 DNA sequence: TGTGCCAGCAGCTCCGGGACTAGACTTCTCAATGAGCAGTCCTTC.

The chain carries TRBV18 and TRBJ2-3; D gene ambiguous. The ends were cut back, 0 bases at V and 5 bases at J, with 6 bases in the middle. The CDR3 is made up of 13 amino acids. Germline CDR1 reads KGHSH; CDR2 reads LQKENI. The CDR3, as DNA: TGTGCCAGCTCACCACCGGTAGGAGATACGCAGTATTTT. Protein sequence: CASSPPVGDTQYF.

With respect to this clonotype: A much larger clone is a single base away; this may be a read error. The genes are TRBV10-3 and TRBJ1-1; weak D call: TRBD1 (5 bases). V shed 4 bases and J shed 4 bases, with 16 bases lying between them. The CDR3 consists of 15 residues. CDR1 is ENHRY and CDR2 is SYGVKD in the germline V gene. CDR3 bases: TGTGCCATCAGTGGACAAGGACACTTGAGCACTGAAGCTTTCTTT. This encodes CAISGQGHLSTEAFF.

This clonotype came up many times. The chain has TRBV20-1 and TRBJ1-2; tentative D call: TRBD1 (6 bases). Per germline, CDR1 DFQATT and CDR2 SNEGSKA (reference sequence). The CDR3 is made up of 17 amino acids. V was cut by 3 bases and J by 3 bases, with 23 bases left in between. CDR3: CSARPEGEGHRDYGYTF. CDR3 in DNA: TGCAGTGCTAGGCCAGAGGGGGAGGGACACCGAGACTATGGCTACACCTTC.

This clonotype came up many times. The V gene is TRBV10-1, the J gene TRBJ2-1; the D gene is possibly TRBD1 (5 bases). The CDR3 covers 15 residues. V dropped 0 bases and J dropped 0 bases, with 6 bases sitting between them. Per the germline V gene, CDR1 is WNHNN and CDR2 is SYGVQD (reference sequence). DNA of the CDR3: TGCGCCAGCAGTGAGTCGGGGCTCTCCTACAATGAGCAGTTCTTC. This sequence encodes CASSESGLSYNEQFF.

This clonotype was observed a single time. The CDR3: CASSETGGAETQYF. The CDR3 nucleotides read TGTGCCAGCAGTGAAACAGGGGGCGCAGAGACCCAGTACTTC. This sequence joins TRBV2 and TRBJ2-5; 9 nucleotides align to TRBD1. The trim removed 2 bases at V and 4 bases at J, leaving 2 bases unmatched. This CDR3 has 14 residues. Germline V gene sequence: CDR1 SNHLY, CDR2 FYNNEI.

The table lists this clonotype with a few counts. The chain carries TRBV5-1 and TRBJ2-1; D possibly corresponds to TRBD2 (5 bases). V was clipped by 3 bases and J by 5 bases, with 12 bases between them. The CDR3 consists of 14 residues. CDR1 is SGHRS, CDR2 YFSETQ, per germline. CDR3 residues: CASSSGMLDNEQFF. Here the CDR3 DNA reads TGCGCCAGCAGCTCCGGGATGCTAGACAATGAGCAGTTCTTC. Variable domain in full (rest from reference TRBV5-1 and TRBJ2-1): KAGVTQTPRYLIKTRGQQVTLSCSPISGHRSVSWYQQTPGQGLQFLFEYFSETQRNKGNFPGRFSGRQFSNSRSEMNVSTLELGDSALYLCASSSGMLDNEQFFGPGTRLTVL.

A note on this clonotype: An end of the junction differs from the germline gene, which may be a read error. J is TRBJ1-2 and V is TRBV20-1; 8 bases fit TRBD1. Germline V CDR1 and CDR2: DFQATT, SNEGSKA (reference sequence). The CDR3 spans 15 residues. CDR3 nucleotide sequence: TGCAGTACTAGCACCCCAGGGGGCGCCGGCTATGGCTATACCTTC. Its protein product is CSTSTPGGAGYGYTF.

This clonotype was detected many times. The V gene is TRBV11-2, the J gene TRBJ2-3; no definite D call. V dropped 1 base and J dropped 0 bases, with 11 bases sitting between them. The CDR3 covers 16 residues. The germline CDR1 and CDR2 sequences are SGHAT and FQNNGV. The CDR3 DNA sequence: TGTGCCAGCAGCTTAGTAGCCGGAACTAGCACAGATACGCAGTATTTT. This encodes CASSLVAGTSTDTQYF.

The V and J genes are TRBV4-1 and TRBJ1-1, with unresolved D. The germline V and J ends were trimmed by 3 bases and 5 bases, with 10 bases remaining between them. The CDR3 covers 13 residues. Per germline, CDR1 MGHRA and CDR2 YSYEKL. CDR3: CASSHLGRTEAFF. CDR3 nucleotide sequence: TGCGCCAGCAGCCACCTCGGGCGTACTGAAGCTTTCTTT.

This clonotype was observed many times. This chain joins TRBV12-3 or TRBV12-4 and TRBJ2-7; D remains unclear. CDR3 length: 12 residues. With 2 bases removed from V and 12 bases from J, the gap between germline ends came to 14 bases. The CDR3: CASSLRAQKLYF. The CDR3 nucleotides are TGTGCCAGCAGTTTAAGGGCCCAAAAGCTGTACTTC.

This clonotype was seen more than once but under ten times. V is TRBV27 and J is TRBJ1-4; 9 bases align to TRBD1. CDR3 length: 14 residues. The germline CDR1 and CDR2 sequences are MNHEY and SMNVEV (reference sequence). Trimming cost V 6 bases and J 5 bases; bases outside gene matches: 4. The CDR3 DNA sequence: TGTGCCAGCAGATTGACAGGGGGAAATGAAAAACTGTTTTTT. Its translation: CASRLTGGNEKLFF.

The chain is built from TRBV4-1 and TRBJ1-4; TRBD1 might be the D (6 bases). CDR3 size: 17 residues. Germline V gene data show CDR1 as MGHRA and CDR2 as YSYEKL. V shed 4 bases and J shed 10 bases, with 25 bases lying between them. CDR3 amino acids: CASSLPFGPGHQGKLFF. Written as DNA, the CDR3 is TGCGCCAGCAGCCTCCCCTTTGGGCCGGGACATCAAGGAAAACTGTTTTTT.

A few counts support this clonotype. The chain joins TRBV7-8 to TRBJ1-2; a possible D gene is TRBD1 (5 bases). The CDR3 contains 15 residues. Per the germline V gene, CDR1 is SGHVS and CDR2 is FQNEAQ. V was pared by 2 bases and J by 7 bases, with 17 bases between. CDR3 in amino acids: CASSLPLGRDAGYTF. The CDR3 coding sequence is TGTGCCAGCAGCTTACCCTTAGGGAGGGACGCTGGCTACACCTTC.

This clonotype was counted only a few times. This chain links TRBV14 with TRBJ1-3; TRBD1 is a possible D gene (6 bases). V was clipped by 0 bases and J by 0 bases, with 9 bases between them. Germline-derived CDR1 and CDR2 are SGHDN and FVKESK. The CDR3 runs to 16 residues. The chain's CDR3 is CASSQDQGFSGNTIYF. In DNA form, the CDR3 reads TGTGCCAGCAGCCAAGATCAGGGGTTCTCTGGAAACACCATATATTTT.

This clonotype was counted only a few times. The chain uses TRBV20-1 and TRBJ1-3, with 7 bases lining up with TRBD1. Germline CDR1 and CDR2: DFQATT and SNEGSKA (reference sequence). V lost 5 bases to trimming and J lost 0 bases; unmatched junction nucleotides: 7. This CDR3 is 15 amino acids long. CDR3 coding DNA: TGCAGTGCTTCGGAGGACAGGTCCTCTGGAAACACCATATATTTT. It is translated as CSASEDRSSGNTIYF.

A few counts support this clonotype. The V and J genes are TRBV24-1 and TRBJ1-1, with D uncertain. The CDR3 length is 15 residues. Per germline, CDR1 KGHDR and CDR2 SFDVKD. The V and J ends lost 2 bases and 0 bases respectively, with 9 bases between them. The CDR3 reads CATSDSGLLNTEAFF. The DNA for the CDR3 is TGTGCCACCAGTGATTCGGGATTATTGAACACTGAAGCTTTCTTT.